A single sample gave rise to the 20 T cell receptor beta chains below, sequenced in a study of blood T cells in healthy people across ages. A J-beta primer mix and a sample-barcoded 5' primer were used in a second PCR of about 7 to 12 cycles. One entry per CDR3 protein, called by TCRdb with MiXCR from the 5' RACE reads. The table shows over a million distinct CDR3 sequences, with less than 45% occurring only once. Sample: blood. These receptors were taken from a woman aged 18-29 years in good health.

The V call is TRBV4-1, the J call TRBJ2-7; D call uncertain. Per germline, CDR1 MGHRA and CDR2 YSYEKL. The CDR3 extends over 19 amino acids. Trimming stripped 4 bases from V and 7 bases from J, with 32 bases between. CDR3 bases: TGCGCCAGCAGCCTTATCCCTAACGTTTACGGGTTTAAATACAATGAGCAGTACTTC. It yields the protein CASSLIPNVYGFKYNEQYF.

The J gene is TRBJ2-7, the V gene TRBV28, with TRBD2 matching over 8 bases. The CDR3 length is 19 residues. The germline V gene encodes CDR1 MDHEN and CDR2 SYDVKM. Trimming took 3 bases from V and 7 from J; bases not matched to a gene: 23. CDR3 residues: CASSFRDGGGRPFYNEQYF. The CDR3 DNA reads TGTGCCAGCAGTTTCCGGGACGGGGGCGGGAGGCCCTTCTACAATGAGCAGTACTTC. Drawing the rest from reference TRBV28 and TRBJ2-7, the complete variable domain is DVKVTQSSRYLVKRTGEKVFLECVQDMDHENMFWYRQDPGLGLRLIYFSYDVKMKEKGDIPEGYSVSREKKERFSLILESASTNQTSMYLCASSFRDGGGRPFYNEQYFGPGTRLTVT.

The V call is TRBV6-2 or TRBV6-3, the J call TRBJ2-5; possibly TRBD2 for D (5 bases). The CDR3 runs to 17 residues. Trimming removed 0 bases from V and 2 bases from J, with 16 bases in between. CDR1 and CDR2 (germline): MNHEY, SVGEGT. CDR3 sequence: CASSYSPRVRSQETQYF. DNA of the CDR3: TGTGCCAGCAGTTACTCGCCGCGGGTCCGATCTCAAGAGACCCAGTACTTC.

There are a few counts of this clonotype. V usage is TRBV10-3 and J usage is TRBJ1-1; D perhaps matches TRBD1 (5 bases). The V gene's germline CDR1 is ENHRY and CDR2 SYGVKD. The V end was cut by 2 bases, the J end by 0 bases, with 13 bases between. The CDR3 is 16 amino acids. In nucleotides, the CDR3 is TGTGCCATCAGTGAGACGTCGGGACGGATGAACACTGAAGCTTTCTTT. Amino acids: CAISETSGRMNTEAFF.

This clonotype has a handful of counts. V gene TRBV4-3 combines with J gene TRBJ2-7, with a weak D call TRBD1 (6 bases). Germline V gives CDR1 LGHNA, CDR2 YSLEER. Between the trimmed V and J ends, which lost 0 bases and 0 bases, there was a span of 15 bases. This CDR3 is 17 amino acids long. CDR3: CASSQEFWGTSSYEQYF. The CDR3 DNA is TGCGCCAGCAGCCAAGAATTTTGGGGGACATCCTCCTACGAGCAGTACTTC.

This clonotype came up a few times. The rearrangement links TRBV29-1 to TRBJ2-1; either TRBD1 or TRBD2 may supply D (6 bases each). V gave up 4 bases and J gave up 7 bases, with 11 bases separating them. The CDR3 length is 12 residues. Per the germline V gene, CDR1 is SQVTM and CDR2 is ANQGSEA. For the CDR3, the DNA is TGCAGCGTTGCCTGGGGGGCGAATGAGCAGTTCTTC. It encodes CSVAWGANEQFF.

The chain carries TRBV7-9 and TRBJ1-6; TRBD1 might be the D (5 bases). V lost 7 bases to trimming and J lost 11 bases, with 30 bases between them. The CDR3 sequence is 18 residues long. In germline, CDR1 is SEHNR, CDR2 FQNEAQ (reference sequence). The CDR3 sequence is CASTSTGYLARDVAPLHF. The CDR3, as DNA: TGTGCCAGCACCTCAACAGGTTACCTCGCCCGGGATGTGGCACCCCTCCACTTT. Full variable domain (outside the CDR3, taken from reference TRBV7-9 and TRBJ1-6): DTGVSQNPRHKITKRGQNVTFRCDPISEHNRLYWYRQTLGQGPEFLTYFQNEAQLEKSRLLSDRFSAERPKGSFSTLEIQRTEQGDSAMYLCASTSTGYLARDVAPLHFGNGTRLTVT.

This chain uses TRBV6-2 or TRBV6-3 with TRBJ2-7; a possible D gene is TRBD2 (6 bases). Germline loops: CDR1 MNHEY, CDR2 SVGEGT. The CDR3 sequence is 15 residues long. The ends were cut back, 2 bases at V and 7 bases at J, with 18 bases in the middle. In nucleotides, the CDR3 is TGTGCCAGCAGTTACGCGGCTAGCGAAGGTGATGAGCAGTACTTC. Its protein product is CASSYAASEGDEQYF.

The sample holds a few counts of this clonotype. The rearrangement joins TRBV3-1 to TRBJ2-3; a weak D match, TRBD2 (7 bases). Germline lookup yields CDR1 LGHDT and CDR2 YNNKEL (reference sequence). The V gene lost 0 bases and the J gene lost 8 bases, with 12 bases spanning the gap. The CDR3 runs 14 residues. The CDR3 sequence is CASSQDTGRATQYF. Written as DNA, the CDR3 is TGTGCCAGCAGCCAAGATACAGGGAGGGCTACGCAGTATTTT.

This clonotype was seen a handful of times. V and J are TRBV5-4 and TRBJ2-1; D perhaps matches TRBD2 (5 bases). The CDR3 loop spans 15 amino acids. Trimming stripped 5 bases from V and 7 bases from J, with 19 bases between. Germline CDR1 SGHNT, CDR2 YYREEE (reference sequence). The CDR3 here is CASRSSVSRGNEQFF. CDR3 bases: TGTGCCAGCAGATCCAGCGTTTCCCGAGGGAATGAGCAGTTCTTC.

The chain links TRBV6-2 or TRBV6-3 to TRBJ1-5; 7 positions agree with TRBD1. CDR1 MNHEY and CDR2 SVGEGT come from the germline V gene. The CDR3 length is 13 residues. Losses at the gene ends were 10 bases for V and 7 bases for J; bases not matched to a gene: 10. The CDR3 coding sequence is TGTGCCACCAGATCCACAGGGGAGCAGCCCCAGCATTTT. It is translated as CATRSTGEQPQHF.

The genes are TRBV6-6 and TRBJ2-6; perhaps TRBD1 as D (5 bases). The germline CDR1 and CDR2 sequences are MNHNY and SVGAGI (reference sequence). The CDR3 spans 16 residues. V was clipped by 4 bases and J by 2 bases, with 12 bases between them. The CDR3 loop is CASSSFGHAGANVLTF. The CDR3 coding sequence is TGTGCCAGCAGTTCCTTCGGACATGCTGGGGCCAACGTCCTGACTTTC.

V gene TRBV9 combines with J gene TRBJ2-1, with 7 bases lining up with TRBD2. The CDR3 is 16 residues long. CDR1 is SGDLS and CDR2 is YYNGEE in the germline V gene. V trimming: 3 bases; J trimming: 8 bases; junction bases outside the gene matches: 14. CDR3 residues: CASSGRLAGGVDEQFF. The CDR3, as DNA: TGTGCCAGCAGCGGAAGACTAGCCGGAGGGGTCGATGAGCAGTTCTTC.

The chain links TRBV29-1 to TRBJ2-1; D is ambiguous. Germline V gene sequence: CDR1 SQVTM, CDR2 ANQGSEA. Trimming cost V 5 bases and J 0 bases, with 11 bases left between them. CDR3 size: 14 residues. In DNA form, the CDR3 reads TGCAGCGTTTTTCTCTTCAGCTCCTACAATGAGCAGTTCTTC. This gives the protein CSVFLFSSYNEQFF.

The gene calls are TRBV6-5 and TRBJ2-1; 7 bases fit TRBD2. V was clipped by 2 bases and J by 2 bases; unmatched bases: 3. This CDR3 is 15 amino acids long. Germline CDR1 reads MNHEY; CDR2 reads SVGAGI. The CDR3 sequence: CASSYRTRAYNEQFF. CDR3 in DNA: TGTGCCAGCAGTTACAGGACTAGGGCCTACAATGAGCAGTTCTTC.

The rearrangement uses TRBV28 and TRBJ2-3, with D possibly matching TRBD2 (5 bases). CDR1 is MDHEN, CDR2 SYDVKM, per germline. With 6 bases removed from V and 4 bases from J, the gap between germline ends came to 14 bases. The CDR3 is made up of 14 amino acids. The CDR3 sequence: CASSPPLRADTQYF. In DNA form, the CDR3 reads TGTGCCAGCAGCCCACCTTTGAGGGCAGATACGCAGTATTTT.

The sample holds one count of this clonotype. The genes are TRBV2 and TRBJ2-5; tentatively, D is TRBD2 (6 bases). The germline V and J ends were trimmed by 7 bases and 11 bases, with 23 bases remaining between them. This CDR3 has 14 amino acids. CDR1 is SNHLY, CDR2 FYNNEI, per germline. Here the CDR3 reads CASNAGLSYNEQYF. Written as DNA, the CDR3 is TGTGCCAGCAATGCGGGACTTTCCTACAATGAGCAGTACTTC.

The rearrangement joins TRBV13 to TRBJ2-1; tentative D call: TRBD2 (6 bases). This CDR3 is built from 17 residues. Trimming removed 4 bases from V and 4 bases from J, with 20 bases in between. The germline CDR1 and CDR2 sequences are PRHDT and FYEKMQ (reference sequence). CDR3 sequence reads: CASSSSGRGFLYNEQFF. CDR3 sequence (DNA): TGTGCCAGCAGCTCCTCCGGGCGGGGTTTCCTTTACAATGAGCAGTTCTTC.

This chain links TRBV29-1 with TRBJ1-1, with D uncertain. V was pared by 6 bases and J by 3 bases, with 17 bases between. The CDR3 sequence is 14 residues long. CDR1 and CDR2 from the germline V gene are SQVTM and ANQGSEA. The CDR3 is CSVPSHVRDTEAFF. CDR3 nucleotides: TGCAGCGTCCCTTCACACGTGAGGGACACTGAAGCTTTCTTT.

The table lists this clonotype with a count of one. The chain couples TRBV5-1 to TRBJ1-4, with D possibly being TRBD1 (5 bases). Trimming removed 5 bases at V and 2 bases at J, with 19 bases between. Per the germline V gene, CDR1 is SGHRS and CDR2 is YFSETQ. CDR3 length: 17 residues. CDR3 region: CASRPEIAGRTNEKLFF. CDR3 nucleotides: TGCGCCAGCAGACCGGAAATCGCGGGGCGCACTAATGAAAAACTGTTTTTT.